Listed below are T cell receptor beta chains from one sample, sequenced in a study of blood T cell repertoires in COVID-19. Method: immunoSEQ multiplex PCR; TCRdb's copy keeps in-frame clones and lacks some. The table has roughly 130,000 clones, more than 70% seen once. Specimen: peripheral blood. These receptors were collected from a man aged 65 to 85 with acute or convalescent COVID-19. Each CDR3 is given without its conserved first and last residue. The order of the fields is V gene, J gene, CDR3 protein.

>TRBV5-1|TRBJ1-2
ASSLEGETGYGYT
>TRBV2|TRBJ1-6
ATRLDAGGGNSPLH
>TRBV3-1/TRBV3-2|TRBJ1-2
ASSLGGNYGYT
>TRBV2|TRBJ2-2
ASLNTGELF
>TRBV12-5|TRBJ2-2
ASSGQAATGELF
>TRBV6-5|TRBJ1-1
ASSSAGQHNTEAF
>TRBV2|TRBJ1-2
ASGIGQGAGGYT
>TRBV7-8|TRBJ2-5
ASSARGGWQETQY
>TRBV7-2|TRBJ2-7
ASSLFQGVREQY
>TRBV7-2|TRBJ2-5
ASSPGLAAQETQY
>TRBV4-2|TRBJ2-7
ASSQFRGSSYEQY
>TRBV5-4|TRBJ2-5
ASSAGTSLGQTQY
>TRBV25-1|TRBJ2-7
ASSTFGGELRSYEQY
>TRBV7-9|TRBJ1-6
ASSSQGDSYNSPLH
>TRBV10-2|TRBJ1-4
ASRVTGEERLF
>TRBV11-2|TRBJ2-1
ASSSTSGEQF
>TRBV9|TRBJ2-2
ASSLGGLNTGELF
>TRBV10-2|TRBJ1-4
ASSESKSGFNEKLF
>TRBV9|TRBJ2-3
ASSVDGGQGTQY
>TRBV7-2|TRBJ2-1
ASSSGTGLYNEQF
>TRBV2|TRBJ2-5
ASSPGGETQY
>TRBV10-1|TRBJ1-5
ASSESCQIMVPDQPQH
>TRBV10-1|TRBJ1-3
ASSPQGSGNTIY
>TRBV2|TRBJ2-1
ASSEIEEQF
>TRBV6-5|TRBJ2-7
ASSRGASREDEQY
>TRBV19|TRBJ1-2
DTKRVQTGSGYT
>TRBV3-1/TRBV3-2|TRBJ2-7
ASSFRLAGAYEQY
>TRBV28|TRBJ1-1
ASSFPDSNTEAF
>TRBV27|TRBJ2-7
ASSLRAGAGEQY
>TRBV30|TRBJ1-6
AWSVGQSNSPLH
>TRBV2|TRBJ2-5
ASSGGTSGGIQETQY
>TRBV21-1|TRBJ1-1
ASSKAGTGKALGTEAF
>TRBV28|TRBJ1-2
ASRSVVGGHYGYT
>TRBV30|TRBJ1-2
AWVGLANYGYT
>TRBV19|TRBJ2-3
ASSTVLWTGERTDTQY
>TRBV18|TRBJ1-1
ASSPQRVASYTEAF
>TRBV2|TRBJ2-6
ASKGQGTGETGANVLT
>TRBV7-8|TRBJ2-3
ASSLGDRGYLKRDTQY
>TRBV30|TRBJ2-2
AWSVRLTGISNTGELF
>TRBV11-1|TRBJ1-6
ASSSGTPLH
>TRBV4-2|TRBJ1-4
ASSREGGINEKLF